This T cell receptor beta chain was identified during a study of blood T cell repertoires in COVID-19. Study overall: Specimens from acute and convalescent COVID-19 originated in the United States, Italy and Spain. T cells, B-cell-depleted T cells, or PBMCs provided the cDNA or gDNA that served as material.

This CDR3 has 14 amino acids. Germline V gene data show CDR1 as ENHRY and CDR2 as SYGVKD. V shed 6 bases and J shed 7 bases, with 16 bases lying between them. In the original workflow: Estimated nucleated cell counts came from reference gene primer amplification. Clones were sequenced by immunoSEQ multiplex PCR, and TCRdb holds only the in-frame ones, with some missing. That table furnishes V, J and clone size, whereas the DNA furnished D and trimming. The data hold about 440,000 clones, with 88% observed a single time. Those enrolled in Seattle joined during active infection and were followed longitudinally afterward.

Sequenced: peripheral blood. This chain joins TRBV10-3 and TRBJ1-5; perhaps TRBD1 as D (5 bases). This clonotype originated in a woman aged 45-65 years with COVID-19, enrolled during active disease. CDR3 protein: CAIRQEGNGQPQHF. DNA for the CDR3: TGTGCCATCAGACAGGAGGGCAATGGCCAGCCCCAGCATTTT.